Listed here are 32 T cell receptor beta chains from one sample, sequenced in a study of shared clonotypes between healthy human individuals. Positive CCR7 selection of CD45RO-negative cells yielded the naive CD8 cells, and terminally differentiated effector memory CD45RA+ cells were excluded. Method: immunoSEQ multiplex PCR; TCRdb's copy keeps in-frame clones and lacks some. The data show about 2,200,000 clones, approximately 94% seen once. The sequencing input was naive CD8+ T cells from PBMCs. The source is a man aged 18 to 35 in good health. Some clones in this sample may be carry-over from other donors' samples.

V is TRBV9 and J is TRBJ1-1, with D possibly being TRBD1 (5 bases). The CDR3 consists of 15 residues. Trimming stripped 4 bases from V and 8 bases from J, with 21 bases between. Germline V gene sequence: CDR1 SGDLS, CDR2 YYNGEE. The CDR3 DNA reads TGTGCCAGCAGCAGGACCGGGACGGGAAAGAGCGAAGCTTTCTTT. It encodes CASSRTGTGKSEAFF.

This chain joins TRBV7-6 and TRBJ2-1; possible D gene TRBD1, 6 bases. CDR1 is SGHVS, CDR2 FNYEAQ, per germline. The CDR3 has 16 residues. Trimming shortened V by 2 bases and J by 3 bases, and 14 bases separated the two germline ends. The CDR3 sequence: CASSLSQGVIYNEQFF. The CDR3 nucleotides are TGTGCCAGCAGCTTATCACAGGGAGTGATCTACAATGAGCAGTTCTTC.

A note on this clone: This sample also contains other DNA sequences that code for the same CDR3. V gene TRBV27 combines with J gene TRBJ2-7; D uncertain. There are 13 residues in the CDR3. V was clipped by 8 bases and J by 3 bases, with 14 bases between them. Germline loops: CDR1 MNHEY, CDR2 SMNVEV (reference sequence). This CDR3 is CASGQGRSYEQYF. The CDR3 region has the DNA TGTGCCAGCGGGCAAGGACGGAGCTACGAGCAGTACTTC.

V usage is TRBV2 and J usage is TRBJ2-1; D possibly corresponds to TRBD2 (6 bases). The ends were cut back, 2 bases at V and 4 bases at J, with 12 bases in the middle. Germline V gene sequence: CDR1 SNHLY, CDR2 FYNNEI. This CDR3 is 15 amino acids long. The CDR3 nucleotides are TGTGCCAGCAGTGAATTCGAGGAGGGTTACAATGAGCAGTTCTTC. It is translated as CASSEFEEGYNEQFF.

This clone was detected only once. DNA of the CDR3: TGTGCCAGCAGACGACTCGGGTTGGATCAGCCCCAGCATTTT. Translating gives CASRRLGLDQPQHF. The V and J genes are TRBV7-9 and TRBJ1-5; D gene ambiguous. Germline V gene data show CDR1 as SEHNR and CDR2 as FQNEAQ (reference sequence). The V gene lost 6 bases and the J gene lost 5 bases, with 14 bases spanning the gap. This CDR3 region has 14 residues.

Concerning this clone itself: The same CDR3 arises from other DNA sequences in this sample as well. The CDR3 spells CASSWGRNTEAFF. CDR3 DNA: TGTGCCAGCAGCTGGGGAAGGAACACTGAAGCTTTCTTT. The chain is built from TRBV5-4 and TRBJ1-1; no definite D call. Germline V lookup: CDR1 SGHNT, CDR2 YYREEE (reference sequence). This CDR3 comprises 13 residues. V was trimmed by 3 bases and J by 1 base, leaving 7 bases between them. Using reference TRBV5-4 and TRBJ1-1 for the parts outside the CDR3, the full variable domain is ETGVTQSPTHLIKTRGQQVTLRCSSQSGHNTVSWYQQALGQGPQFIFQYYREEENGRGNFPPRFSGLQFPNYSSELNVNALELDDSALYLCASSWGRNTEAFFGQGTRLTVV.

The gene calls are TRBV5-1 and TRBJ2-1; D tentatively fits TRBD1 or TRBD2 (5 bases each). CDR1 is SGHRS and CDR2 is YFSETQ in the germline V gene. This CDR3 contains 14 residues. Trimming cost V 1 base and J 9 bases, with 14 bases left between them. The CDR3 is CASSLLNVGGEQFF. The CDR3 DNA sequence: TGCGCCAGCAGCTTGCTAAATGTTGGGGGTGAGCAGTTCTTC.

The V call is TRBV2, the J call TRBJ2-1; D is ambiguous. The germline V gene encodes CDR1 SNHLY and CDR2 FYNNEI. The CDR3 contains 13 residues. V was shortened by 2 bases and J by 10 bases, with 12 bases between the two germline ends. The CDR3 DNA reads as TGTGCCAGCAGTGAACGGGTAGTAACGGAGCAGTTCTTC. It encodes CASSERVVTEQFF.

The V call is TRBV7-3, the J call TRBJ2-3; TRBD2 matches 9 bases. V lost 9 bases and J lost 6; bases outside the gene matches: 13. From germline, CDR1 is SGHTA and CDR2 FQGTGA. The CDR3 runs 15 residues. CDR3 protein: CASGIGSSGTDTQYF. CDR3 in DNA: TGTGCCAGTGGGATAGGGTCTAGCGGGACCGATACGCAGTATTTT.

This chain connects TRBV4-3 to TRBJ2-7; D uncertain. With 3 bases removed from V and 0 bases from J, the gap between germline ends came to 9 bases. Germline CDR1 and CDR2: LGHNA and YSLEER. The CDR3 is 14 residues long. The CDR3 loop reads CASSQWGTSYEQYF. The CDR3 DNA follows: TGCGCCAGCAGCCAGTGGGGTACCTCCTACGAGCAGTACTTC.

This clone was observed a single time. J is TRBJ2-1 and V is TRBV5-1; D gene uncertain. Trimming cost V 4 bases and J 6 bases, with 17 bases left between them. The CDR3 runs 15 residues. Per the germline V gene, CDR1 is SGHRS and CDR2 is YFSETQ. The CDR3 loop reads CASSPWLTPPNEQFF. CDR3 sequence (DNA): TGCGCCAGCAGCCCCTGGCTGACGCCCCCCAATGAGCAGTTCTTC.

The rearrangement links TRBV28 to TRBJ2-3; no firm D call. This CDR3 region has 15 residues. Germline CDR1 MDHEN, CDR2 SYDVKM. The V end was cut by 6 bases, the J end by 5 bases, with 18 bases between. CDR3 DNA: TGTGCCAGCAGCTTTGGCGGAAAGAGAAAAGATACGCAGTATTTT. Protein sequence: CASSFGGKRKDTQYF. The whole variable domain, remainder taken from reference TRBV28 and TRBJ2-3, is DVKVTQSSRYLVKRTGEKVFLECVQDMDHENMFWYRQDPGLGLRLIYFSYDVKMKEKGDIPEGYSVSREKKERFSLILESASTNQTSMYLCASSFGGKRKDTQYFGPGTRLTVL.

The chain is built from TRBV27 and TRBJ1-2, with TRBD1 matching 9 bases. V trimming: 5 bases; J trimming: 4 bases; junction bases outside the gene matches: 14. Germline V CDR1 and CDR2: MNHEY, SMNVEV (reference sequence). CDR3 size: 17 residues. The CDR3 DNA sequence: TGTGCCAGCAGTCGGGACCTCGGACAGGGGATTCTCTATGGCTACACCTTC. It is translated as CASSRDLGQGILYGYTF.

J is TRBJ2-2 and V is TRBV4-1; tentative D call: TRBD2 (6 bases). The CDR3 loop spans 16 amino acids. Per the germline V gene, CDR1 is MGHRA and CDR2 is YSYEKL. The V gene lost 0 bases and the J gene lost 7 bases, with 15 bases spanning the gap. For the CDR3, the DNA is TGCGCCAGCAGCCAAGATAGTACGGGAGCGGGCGGGGAGCTGTTTTTT. Its translation is CASSQDSTGAGGELFF.

With respect to this clone: The junction differs from germline at one of its ends, possibly a read error. This rearrangement joins TRBV7-9 to TRBJ2-7, with TRBD2 matching over 11 bases. This CDR3 is built from 15 residues. Germline assignment: CDR1 SEHNR and CDR2 FQNEAQ (reference sequence). The chain's CDR3 is CASSLAGGGGDEQYF. CDR3 in DNA: TGTGCCAGCAGCCTAGCGGGAGGAGGAGGAGACGAGCAGTACTTC.

This clone was seen once. J is TRBJ2-2 and V is TRBV7-3, with D unresolved. Trimming shortened V by 3 bases and J by 2 bases, and 13 bases separated the two germline ends. In germline, CDR1 is SGHTA, CDR2 FQGTGA. The CDR3 spans 16 residues. CDR3 coding DNA: TGTGCCAGCAGCTTTCTTTCAGGACCTAACACCGGGGAGCTGTTTTTT. As protein: CASSFLSGPNTGELFF.

The chain carries TRBV4-2 and TRBJ2-5; D might be TRBD1 (6 bases). Per germline, CDR1 LGHNA and CDR2 YNFKEQ. V dropped 1 base and J dropped 5 bases, with 11 bases sitting between them. CDR3 length: 14 amino acids. The CDR3 nucleotides are TGTGCCAGCAGCCAAGCGAGGGGGAGCGAGACCCAGTACTTC. Translated, it gives CASSQARGSETQYF.

This clone was recorded only once. The chain links TRBV27 to TRBJ1-5, with 7 bases fitting TRBD1. J was trimmed by 4 bases and V by 6 bases; bases with no gene match: 3. This CDR3 has 13 amino acids. CDR1 and CDR2 from the germline V gene are MNHEY and SMNVEV (reference sequence). The CDR3 sequence: CASREQGNQPQHF. The CDR3 DNA reads as TGTGCCAGCAGAGAACAGGGGAATCAGCCCCAGCATTTT.

This chain joins TRBV7-8 and TRBJ2-1, with 7 bases fitting TRBD2. This CDR3 has 15 amino acids. V shed 2 bases, J shed 7 bases, and the junction held 8 bases outside the gene matches. Looked up from germline, CDR1 is SGHVS and CDR2 is FQNEAQ. The CDR3 DNA reads TGTGCCAGCAGCTTAACGGCGGGAGTAGGTAATGAGCAGTTCTTC. Amino acids: CASSLTAGVGNEQFF.

This sequence joins TRBV7-8 and TRBJ2-7; the D gene is possibly TRBD2 (6 bases). The V gene's germline CDR1 is SGHVS and CDR2 FQNEAQ. This CDR3 is 13 amino acids long. With 4 bases removed from V and 3 bases from J, the gap between germline ends came to 10 bases. The CDR3 protein is CASSWRGRYEQYF. DNA of the CDR3: TGTGCCAGCAGCTGGAGGGGTCGCTACGAGCAGTACTTC. The whole variable domain, remainder taken from reference TRBV7-8 and TRBJ2-7, is GAGVSQSPRYKVAKRGQDVALRCDPISGHVSLFWYQQALGQGPEFLTYFQNEAQLDKSGLPSDRFFAERPEGSVSTLKIQRTQQEDSAVYLCASSWRGRYEQYFGPGTRLTVT.

The chain links TRBV27 to TRBJ2-7; D not certain. Between the trimmed V and J ends, which lost 2 bases and 3 bases, there was a span of 14 bases. Germline V gene lookup returns CDR1 MNHEY and CDR2 SMNVEV (reference sequence). CDR3 size: 15 residues. CDR3 loop: CASSLDGVRFYEQYF. In DNA form, the CDR3 reads TGTGCCAGCAGTTTAGATGGGGTTAGGTTCTACGAGCAGTACTTC.

The rearrangement joins TRBV5-6 to TRBJ1-1, with TRBD1 as a possible D gene (5 bases). V shed 6 bases and J shed 3 bases, with 18 bases lying between them. The CDR3 contains 15 residues. From germline, CDR1 is SGHDT and CDR2 YYEEEE. The CDR3 DNA is TGTGCCAGCACCGTAAGTCAGGGTTCTTACACTGAAGCTTTCTTT. The encoded protein is CASTVSQGSYTEAFF. Drawing the rest from reference TRBV5-6 and TRBJ1-1, the complete variable domain is DAGVTQSPTHLIKTRGQQVTLRCSPKSGHDTVSWYQQALGQGPQFIFQYYEEEERQRGNFPDRFSGHQFPNYSSELNVNALLLGDSALYLCASTVSQGSYTEAFFGQGTRLTVV.

The chain links TRBV27 to TRBJ2-7, with 9 positions matching TRBD1. Trimming at V came to 5 bases and at J to 0 bases, leaving 8 bases not matched to a gene. Germline values: CDR1 MNHEY, CDR2 SMNVEV (reference sequence). This CDR3 contains 16 residues. CDR3 amino acids: CASSQTGTGFSYEQYF. In nucleotides, the CDR3 is TGTGCCAGCAGTCAAACCGGGACAGGGTTCTCCTACGAGCAGTACTTC.

V is TRBV11-2 and J is TRBJ2-7; D not resolved. Germline CDR1 and CDR2: SGHAT and FQNNGV. This CDR3 is built from 14 residues. Trimming left V 1 base short and J 2 bases short, with 9 bases between. The CDR3 spells CASSLAQGTYEQYF. The CDR3 bases are TGTGCCAGCAGCTTAGCACAAGGGACCTACGAGCAGTACTTC.

The V and J genes are TRBV15 and TRBJ2-3; D is perhaps TRBD2 (5 bases). The CDR3 has 14 residues. From germline, CDR1 is LNHNV and CDR2 YYDKDF (reference sequence). The germline V and J ends were trimmed by 8 bases and 2 bases, with 14 bases remaining between them. The CDR3 loop is CATLAEDHTDTQYF. The CDR3 DNA reads TGTGCCACCCTCGCGGAGGATCACACAGATACGCAGTATTTT.

CDR3 DNA sequence: TGTGCCAGCGGGGGAATAAAGGCAACCGGGGAGCTGTTTTTT. Translation: CASGGIKATGELFF. This sequence joins TRBV2 and TRBJ2-2, with D possibly being TRBD1 or TRBD2 (5 bases each). The length of the CDR3 is 14 residues. V was cut by 8 bases and J by 5 bases, with 15 bases left in between. CDR1 is SNHLY and CDR2 is FYNNEI in the germline V gene. The full variable domain, with the rest looked up from reference TRBV2 and TRBJ2-2, is EPEVTQTPSHQVTQMGQEVILRCVPISNHLYFYWYRQILGQKVEFLVSFYNNEISEKSEIFDDQFSVERPDGSNFTLKIRSTKLEDSAMYFCASGGIKATGELFFGEGSRLTVL.

The J gene is TRBJ2-1, the V gene TRBV11-2, with 10 bases that match TRBD1. The J segment lost 4 bases and the V segment lost 3 bases, leaving 6 bases of the junction unmatched. CDR3 length: 16 amino acids. The germline gives CDR1 SGHAT, CDR2 FQNNGV. The chain's CDR3 is CASSFARDRGYNEQFF. DNA of the CDR3: TGTGCCAGCAGCTTTGCCCGGGACAGGGGTTACAATGAGCAGTTCTTC.

This clone was picked up one time. The chain uses TRBV11-2 and TRBJ2-7; D unresolved. The CDR3 totals 15 residues. V lost 4 bases to trimming and J lost 2 bases, with 15 bases between them. Germline loops: CDR1 SGHAT, CDR2 FQNNGV. The CDR3 sequence is CASSSGRTLTYEQYF. CDR3 DNA sequence: TGTGCCAGCAGCTCAGGACGTACGCTTACCTACGAGCAGTACTTC. Looking up the rest from reference TRBV11-2 and TRBJ2-7 gives the full variable domain: EAGVAQSPRYKIIEKRQSVAFWCNPISGHATLYWYQQILGQGPKLLIQFQNNGVVDDSQLPKDRFSAERLKGVDSTLKIQPAKLEDSAVYLCASSSGRTLTYEQYFGPGTRLTVT.

The CDR3 here is CASSWDRSRLLAKNIQYF. The CDR3 DNA reads as TGTGCCAGCAGTTGGGACAGGAGTCGCCTCCTAGCCAAAAACATTCAGTACTTC. The chain has TRBV28 and TRBJ2-4; TRBD1 agrees at 8 bases. V dropped 4 bases and J dropped 0; count of bases not matched to a gene: 11. The germline V gene has CDR1 MDHEN and CDR2 SYDVKM. The CDR3 length is 18 residues.

The V and J genes are TRBV27 and TRBJ2-5; D is unresolved. The J call may be mistaken, given a closer DNA end match to TRBJ2-7. There are 12 residues in the CDR3. The V gene's germline CDR1 is MNHEY and CDR2 SMNVEV (reference sequence). The CDR3 DNA follows: TGTGCCAGCAGGACCGCAGGTTCCGAGCAGTACTTC. Protein: CASRTAGSEQYF.

Details on this clone: Other nucleotide sequences in the sample specify the same CDR3. The chain is built from TRBV28 and TRBJ1-1; a weak D match, TRBD1 (6 bases). The CDR3 runs 12 residues. Trimming took off 6 bases at V and 5 bases at J, with 10 bases between the two ends. In germline, CDR1 is MDHEN, CDR2 SYDVKM. DNA for the CDR3: TGTGCCAGCAGCAGGAGGGGGACTGAAGCTTTCTTT. Its translation is CASSRRGTEAFF.

The chain links TRBV7-9 to TRBJ2-1; tentative D call: TRBD2 (5 bases). The CDR3 extends over 14 amino acids. The ends were cut back, 1 base at V and 2 bases at J, with 6 bases in the middle. CDR1 and CDR2 (germline): SEHNR, FQNEAQ (reference sequence). The CDR3 sequence: CASSLVGAYNEQFF. CDR3 coding DNA: TGTGCCAGCAGCTTAGTCGGGGCCTACAATGAGCAGTTCTTC.